The rows below give T cell receptor beta chains drawn from one sample of a study of post-analysis software for immune sequencing data. TCRdb fed the PCR reads into MiXCR, producing one record per CDR3 protein. The data hold around 400,000 distinct CDR3 sequences, with roughly 40% observed a single time. What was sequenced was blood. These receptors were collected from a girl aged 2-15 years with multiple sclerosis. The CDR3 runs from the conserved cysteine through the conserved F or W. The D gene is left open where the match is weak. Clone size is given for some rows only: seen once, a few or many times, or a class if the clone is expanded.

clone size	V gene	D gene	J gene	CDR3 protein	CDR3 DNA
few	TRBV6-2/TRBV6-3	.	TRBJ2-7	CASSYPGLGSYEQYF	TGTGCCAGCAGTTACCCGGGACTCGGATCCTACGAGCAGTACTTC
once	TRBV12-3/TRBV12-4	.	TRBJ1-5	CASSFNTNSNQPQHF	TGTGCCAGCAGTTTTAATACAAATAGCAATCAGCCCCAGCATTTT
few	TRBV7-8	.	TRBJ2-7	CASSPKMASSEQYF	TGTGCCAGCAGCCCAAAAATGGCTAGTAGCGAGCAGTACTTC
once	TRBV6-2/TRBV6-3	.	TRBJ2-7	CASSYPHEQYF	TGTGCCAGCAGTTACCCCCACGAGCAGTACTTC
.	TRBV7-9	TRBD2	TRBJ2-1	CASTVGGTSGRYNEQFF	TGTGCCAGCACCGTCGGCGGGACTAGCGGGAGGTACAATGAGCAGTTCTTC
.	TRBV5-1	TRBD1	TRBJ1-2	CASSLGTGATYGYTF	TGCGCCAGCAGCTTGGGTACAGGGGCGACGTATGGCTACACCTTC
.	TRBV5-1	.	TRBJ2-1	CASRPQGGGSYNEQFF	TGCGCCAGCAGACCTCAAGGAGGGGGCTCCTACAATGAGCAGTTCTTC
.	TRBV3-1	.	TRBJ1-2	CASSQDGEPTGYGYTF	TGTGCCAGCAGCCAAGACGGAGAACCCACAGGGTATGGCTACACCTTC
.	TRBV4-2	.	TRBJ2-1	CASSQDRGRGSYNEQFF	TGTGCCAGCAGTCAAGATCGGGGCCGCGGGTCCTACAATGAGCAGTTCTTC
.	TRBV20-1	.	TRBJ2-4	CSATRGSYGGNIQYF	TGCAGTGCTACCAGAGGATCTTATGGAGGGAACATTCAGTACTTC
.	TRBV4-2	.	TRBJ2-1	CASSQYRVGGSYNEQFF	TGTGCCAGCAGCCAGTACAGGGTAGGCGGTTCCTACAATGAGCAGTTCTTC
few	TRBV5-1	TRBD1	TRBJ2-1	CASSSRGLRTLNEQFF	TGCGCCAGCAGCTCCAGGGGGCTAAGGACATTGAATGAGCAGTTCTTC
few	TRBV6-2/TRBV6-3	TRBD1	TRBJ2-5	CASIGQGETQYF	TGTGCCAGCATAGGACAGGGTGAGACCCAGTACTTC
.	TRBV2	TRBD1	TRBJ2-1	CASRLQGALNNEQFF	TGTGCCAGCAGGTTACAGGGGGCACTAAACAATGAGCAGTTCTTC
few	TRBV6-2/TRBV6-3	TRBD1	TRBJ1-1	CASSFRQGTEAFF	TGTGCCAGCAGTTTTCGACAGGGCACTGAAGCTTTCTTT
few	TRBV7-2	TRBD1	TRBJ2-7	CASSTDRGGEQYF	TGTGCCAGCAGCACCGACAGGGGGGGTGAGCAGTACTTC
.	TRBV3-1	.	TRBJ2-1	CASSQDLRVGYNEQFF	TGTGCCAGCAGCCAAGATCTGAGGGTAGGTTACAATGAGCAGTTCTTC
.	TRBV7-2	TRBD2	TRBJ2-7	CASSLMGGRSYEQYF	TGTGCCAGCAGCTTGATGGGAGGGCGTTCCTACGAGCAGTACTTC
few	TRBV29-1	.	TRBJ2-3	CSGLLDTQYF	TGCAGCGGTTTACTAGATACGCAGTATTTT
few	TRBV25-1	TRBD1	TRBJ2-7	CASSEPRQGTYEQYF	TGTGCCAGCAGTGAACCGAGACAGGGGACCTACGAGCAGTACTTC
few	TRBV7-2	TRBD1	TRBJ2-1	CASSLNRGQFNEQFF	TGTGCCAGCAGTTTAAACAGGGGGCAGTTCAATGAGCAGTTCTTC
.	TRBV6-1	TRBD2	TRBJ2-7	CASSEGRGLAGALSYEQYF	TGTGCCAGCAGTGAAGGTCGGGGCCTAGCGGGGGCTCTCTCCTACGAGCAGTACTTC
few	TRBV6-5	.	TRBJ1-5	CASSYGQANQPQHF	TGTGCCAGCAGTTACGGGCAGGCCAATCAGCCCCAGCATTTT
.	TRBV2	TRBD2	TRBJ2-1	CASSVGSGRAVAYNEQFF	TGTGCCAGCAGTGTAGGTAGCGGGAGGGCCGTCGCCTACAATGAGCAGTTCTTC
few	TRBV11-2	TRBD2	TRBJ2-7	CASSKGASGRVYEQYF	TGTGCCAGCAGCAAGGGGGCTAGCGGGAGGGTATACGAGCAGTACTTC
.	TRBV2	TRBD2	TRBJ2-3	CASKSLAGTSDTQYF	TGTGCCAGCAAAAGTCTAGCGGGGACCTCAGATACGCAGTATTTT
.	TRBV12-3/TRBV12-4	.	TRBJ1-2	CASRIDGVNYGYTF	TGTGCCAGCAGGATAGACGGCGTTAACTATGGCTACACCTTC
few	TRBV10-2	.	TRBJ2-1	CASSARGINNEQFF	TGCGCCAGCAGTGCCCGGGGTATTAACAATGAGCAGTTCTTC
.	TRBV27	.	TRBJ1-2	CASSLGVDSYGYTF	TGTGCCAGCAGTTTGGGGGTCGACAGCTATGGCTACACCTTC
.	TRBV20-1	.	TRBJ2-7	CSASGVVGTYEQYF	TGCAGTGCTAGCGGGGTCGTCGGGACCTACGAGCAGTACTTC
few	TRBV12-3/TRBV12-4	TRBD2	TRBJ2-5	CASSSNRLAQETQYF	TGTGCCAGCAGTTCCAATCGACTAGCTCAAGAGACCCAGTACTTC
.	TRBV12-3/TRBV12-4	.	TRBJ1-2	CASSLGRAYDYTF	TGTGCCAGCAGCCTGGGGAGAGCCTATGACTACACCTTC
.	TRBV7-9	TRBD1	TRBJ1-5	CASSPGTGDQPQHF	TGTGCCAGCAGCCCCGGGACAGGGGATCAGCCCCAGCATTTT
.	TRBV6-1	.	TRBJ1-2	CASSYRQASTF	TGTGCCAGCAGTTACCGACAGGCAAGCACCTTC
few	TRBV5-1	.	TRBJ2-7	CASSLPTDSYEQYF	TGCGCCAGCAGCTTGCCGACAGACTCCTACGAGCAGTACTTC
.	TRBV7-2	TRBD1	TRBJ2-5	CASSLPSTGWETQYF	TGTGCCAGCAGCCTCCCCTCGACAGGGTGGGAGACCCAGTACTTC
few	TRBV29-1	.	TRBJ2-7	CSAEGTAYEQYF	TGCAGCGCCGAGGGTACCGCCTACGAGCAGTACTTC
few	TRBV7-2	.	TRBJ2-7	CASSLVGLAGDYEQYF	TGTGCCAGCAGCTTAGTAGGTTTAGCAGGGGACTACGAGCAGTACTTC
.	TRBV13	.	TRBJ1-1	CASSVVGEMNTEAFF	TGTGCCAGCAGCGTAGTCGGGGAGATGAACACTGAAGCTTTCTTT
few	TRBV4-3	.	TRBJ1-2	CASSQDTGIRHGYTF	TGCGCCAGCAGCCAAGATACAGGGATTCGGCATGGCTACACCTTC
.	TRBV20-1	.	TRBJ1-2	CSASRRSYGYTF	TGCAGTGCTAGTAGACGGTCCTATGGCTACACCTTC